This T cell receptor (beta chain) stems from a study of human T cells and chemical hapten exposure. Study-level information: For the roughly 25-week duration of the study, patients were given weekly doses of diphenylcyclopropenone on the scalp. Patients, predominantly female, presented with alopecia areata, totalis or universalis.

Germline V CDR1 and CDR2: SEHNR, FQNEAQ (reference sequence). V was pared by 6 bases and J by 4 bases, with 17 bases of the junction left unmatched. This CDR3 spans 17 amino acids. Time point of the sample: patch test 2, 6 weeks after DPC sensitization. Regarding treatment: therapeutic diphenylcyclopropenone sensitization with weekly scalp DPC. Blood collection took place prior to placing each patch test. This clonotype was picked up many times. Library preparation tagged each individual cDNA molecule with a unique molecular identifier. Each CDR3 protein gets one entry after TCRdb re-called the RACE reads with MiXCR. Of approximately 69,000 distinct CDR3 sequences detected, around a tenth appear once; the ten largest clones hold around 7%.

The source material was whole blood, sampled in connection with sensitization to the hapten diphenylcyclopropenone (DPC). This sequence joins TRBV7-9 and TRBJ2-7; the match to TRBD2 covers 8 bases. This TCR derives from a woman aged 45 to 65 with alopecia areata. Some clones in this sample may be carry-over from other donors' samples. CDR3 nucleotides: TGTGCCAGCAGACCATCTCTGGGACTAGGCGGGGTTTACGAGCAGTACTTC. Its protein product is CASRPSLGLGGVYEQYF. Full variable domain (rest looked up from reference TRBV7-9 and TRBJ2-7): DTGVSQNPRHKITKRGQNVTFRCDPISEHNRLYWYRQTLGQGPEFLTYFQNEAQLEKSRLLSDRFSAERPKGSFSTLEIQRTEQGDSAMYLCASRPSLGLGGVYEQYFGPGTRLTVT.